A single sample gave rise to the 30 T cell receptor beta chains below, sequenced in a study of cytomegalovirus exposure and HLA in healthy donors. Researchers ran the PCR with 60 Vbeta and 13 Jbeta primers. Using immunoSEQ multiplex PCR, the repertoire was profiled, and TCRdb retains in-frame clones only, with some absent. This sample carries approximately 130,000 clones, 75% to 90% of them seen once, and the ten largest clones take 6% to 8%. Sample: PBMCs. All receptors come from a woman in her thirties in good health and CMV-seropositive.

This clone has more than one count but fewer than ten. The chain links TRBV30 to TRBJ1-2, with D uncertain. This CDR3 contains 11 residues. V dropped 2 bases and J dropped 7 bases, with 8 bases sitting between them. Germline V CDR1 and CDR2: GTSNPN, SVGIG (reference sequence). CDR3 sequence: CAWSLGGGYTF. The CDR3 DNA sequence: TGTGCCTGGAGTTTAGGCGGTGGCTACACCTTC.

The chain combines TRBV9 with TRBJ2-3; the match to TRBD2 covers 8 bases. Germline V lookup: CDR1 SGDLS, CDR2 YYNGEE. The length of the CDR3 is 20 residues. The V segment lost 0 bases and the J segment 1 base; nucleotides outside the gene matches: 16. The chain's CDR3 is CASSVGLLAGSGRGTDTQYF. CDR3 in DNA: TGTGCCAGCAGCGTAGGTCTCCTAGCGGGTTCGGGTCGGGGCACAGATACGCAGTATTTT.

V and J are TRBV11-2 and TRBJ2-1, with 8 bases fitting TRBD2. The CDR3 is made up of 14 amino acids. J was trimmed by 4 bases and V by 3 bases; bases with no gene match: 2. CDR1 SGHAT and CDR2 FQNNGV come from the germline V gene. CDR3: CASSFIAGYNEQFF. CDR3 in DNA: TGTGCCAGCAGCTTTATAGCGGGATACAATGAGCAGTTCTTC. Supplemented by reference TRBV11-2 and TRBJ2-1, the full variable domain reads EAGVAQSPRYKIIEKRQSVAFWCNPISGHATLYWYQQILGQGPKLLIQFQNNGVVDDSQLPKDRFSAERLKGVDSTLKIQPAKLEDSAVYLCASSFIAGYNEQFFGPGTRLTVL.

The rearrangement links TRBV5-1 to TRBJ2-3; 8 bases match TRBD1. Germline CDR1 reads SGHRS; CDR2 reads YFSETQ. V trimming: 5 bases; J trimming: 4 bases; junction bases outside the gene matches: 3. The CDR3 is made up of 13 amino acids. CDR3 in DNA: TGCGCCAGCAGATTACAGGGGGCAGATACGCAGTATTTT. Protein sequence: CASRLQGADTQYF.

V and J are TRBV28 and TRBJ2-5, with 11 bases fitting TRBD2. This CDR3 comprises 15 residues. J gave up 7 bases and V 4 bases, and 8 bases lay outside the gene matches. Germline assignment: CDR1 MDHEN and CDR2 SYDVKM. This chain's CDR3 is CASSSTGLAVGTQYF. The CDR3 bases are TGTGCCAGCAGTTCCACGGGACTAGCGGTGGGGACCCAGTACTTC. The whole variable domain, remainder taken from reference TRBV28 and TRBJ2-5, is DVKVTQSSRYLVKRTGEKVFLECVQDMDHENMFWYRQDPGLGLRLIYFSYDVKMKEKGDIPEGYSVSREKKERFSLILESASTNQTSMYLCASSSTGLAVGTQYFGPGTRLLVL.

The CDR3 here is CASSRGSYNSPLHF. CDR3 nucleotides: TGTGCCAGCAGTCGAGGGTCCTATAATTCACCCCTCCACTTT. The J gene is TRBJ1-6, the V gene TRBV28; D gene uncertain. Germline V CDR1 and CDR2: MDHEN, SYDVKM. The ends were cut back, 5 bases at V and 1 base at J, with 6 bases in the middle. The CDR3 totals 14 residues.

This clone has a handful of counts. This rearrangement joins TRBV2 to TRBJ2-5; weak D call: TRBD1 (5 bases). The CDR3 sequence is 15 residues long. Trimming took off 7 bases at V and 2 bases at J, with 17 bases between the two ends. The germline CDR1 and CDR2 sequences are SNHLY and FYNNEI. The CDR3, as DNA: TGTGCCAGCAAATCCCCCTCAGGGCCGCAAGAGACCCAGTACTTC. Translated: CASKSPSGPQETQYF.

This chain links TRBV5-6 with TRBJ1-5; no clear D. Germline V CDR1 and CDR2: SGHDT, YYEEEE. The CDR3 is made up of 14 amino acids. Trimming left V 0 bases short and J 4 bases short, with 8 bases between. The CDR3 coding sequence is TGTGCCAGCAGCTTGGGGGCCACAAATCAGCCCCAGCATTTT. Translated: CASSLGATNQPQHF.

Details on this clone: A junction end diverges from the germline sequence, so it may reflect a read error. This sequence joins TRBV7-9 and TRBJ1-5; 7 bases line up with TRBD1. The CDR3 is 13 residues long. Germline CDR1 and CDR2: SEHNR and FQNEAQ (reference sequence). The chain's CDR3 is CSSVGDSNQPQHF. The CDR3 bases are TGTTCCAGCGTTGGGGACAGTAATCAGCCCCAGCATTTT.

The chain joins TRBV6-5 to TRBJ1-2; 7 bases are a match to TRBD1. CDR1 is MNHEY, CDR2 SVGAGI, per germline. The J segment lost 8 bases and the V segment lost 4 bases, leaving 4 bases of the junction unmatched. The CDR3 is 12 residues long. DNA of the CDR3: TGTGCCAGCAGTTCACAGGGGACAGGCTACACCTTC. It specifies CASSSQGTGYTF.

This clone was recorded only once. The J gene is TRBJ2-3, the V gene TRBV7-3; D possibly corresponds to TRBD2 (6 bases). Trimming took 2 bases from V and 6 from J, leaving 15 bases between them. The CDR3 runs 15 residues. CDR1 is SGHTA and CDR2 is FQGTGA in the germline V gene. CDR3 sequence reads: CASSLGLPSGDTQYF. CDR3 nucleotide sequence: TGTGCCAGCAGCTTAGGACTCCCCAGCGGGGATACGCAGTATTTT.

For the CDR3, the DNA is TGTGCCAGCATAGGCCCCGCCGGGACAGGATTCGACGAGCAGTACTTC. Its translation is CASIGPAGTGFDEQYF. The rearrangement links TRBV2 to TRBJ2-7, with TRBD1 matching over 8 bases. J gave up 5 bases and V 7 bases, and 16 bases lay outside the gene matches. Germline values: CDR1 SNHLY, CDR2 FYNNEI. The CDR3 length is 16 residues.

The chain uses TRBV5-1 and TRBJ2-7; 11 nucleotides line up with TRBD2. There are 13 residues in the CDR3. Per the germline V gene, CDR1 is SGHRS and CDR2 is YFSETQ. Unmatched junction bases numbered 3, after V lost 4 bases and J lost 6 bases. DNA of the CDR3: TGCGCCAGCAGCCTAACTAGCGGGAGCGAGCAGTACTTC. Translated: CASSLTSGSEQYF.

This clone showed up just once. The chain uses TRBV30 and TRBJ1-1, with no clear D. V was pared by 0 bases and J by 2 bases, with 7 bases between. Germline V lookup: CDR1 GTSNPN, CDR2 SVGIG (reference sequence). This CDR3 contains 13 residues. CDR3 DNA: TGTGCCTGGAGTGTTCAGATTAACACTGAAGCTTTCTTT. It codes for CAWSVQINTEAFF.

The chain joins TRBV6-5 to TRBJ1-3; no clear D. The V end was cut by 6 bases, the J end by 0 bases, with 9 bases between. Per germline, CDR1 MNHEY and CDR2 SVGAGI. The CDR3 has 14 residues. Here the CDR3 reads CASRPLSSGNTIYF. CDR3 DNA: TGTGCCAGCAGGCCCCTTAGCTCTGGAAACACCATATATTTT.

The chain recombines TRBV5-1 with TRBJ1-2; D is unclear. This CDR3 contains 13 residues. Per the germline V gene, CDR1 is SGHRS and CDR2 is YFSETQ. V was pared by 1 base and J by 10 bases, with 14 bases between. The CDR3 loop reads CASSLPKSGDYTF. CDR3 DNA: TGCGCCAGCAGCTTGCCCAAGTCCGGAGACTACACCTTC. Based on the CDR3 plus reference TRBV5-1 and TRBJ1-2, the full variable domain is KAGVTQTPRYLIKTRGQQVTLSCSPISGHRSVSWYQQTPGQGLQFLFEYFSETQRNKGNFPGRFSGRQFSNSRSEMNVSTLELGDSALYLCASSLPKSGDYTFGSGTRLTVV.

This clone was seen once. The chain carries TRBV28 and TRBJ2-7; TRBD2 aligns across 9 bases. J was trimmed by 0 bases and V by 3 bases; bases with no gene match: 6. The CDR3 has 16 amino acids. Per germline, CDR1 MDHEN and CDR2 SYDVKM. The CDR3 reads CASSFELAGLSYEQYF. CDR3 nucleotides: TGTGCCAGCAGTTTCGAACTAGCGGGCCTCTCCTACGAGCAGTACTTC.

CDR3 nucleotides: TGTGCCAGCAGCCCCCCGGAAGAGGGCTACAATGAGCAGTTCTTC. Translated, it gives CASSPPEEGYNEQFF. V gene TRBV7-9 combines with J gene TRBJ2-1; perhaps TRBD2 as D (5 bases). The V gene lost 5 bases and the J gene lost 3 bases, with 14 bases spanning the gap. The CDR3 runs to 15 residues. Germline loops: CDR1 SEHNR, CDR2 FQNEAQ (reference sequence).

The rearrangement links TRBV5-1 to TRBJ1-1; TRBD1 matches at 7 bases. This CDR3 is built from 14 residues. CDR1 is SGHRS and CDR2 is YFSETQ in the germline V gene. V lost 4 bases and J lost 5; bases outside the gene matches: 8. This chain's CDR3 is CASSDQGGETEAFF. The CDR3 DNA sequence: TGCGCCAGCAGCGACCAGGGGGGAGAGACTGAAGCTTTCTTT.

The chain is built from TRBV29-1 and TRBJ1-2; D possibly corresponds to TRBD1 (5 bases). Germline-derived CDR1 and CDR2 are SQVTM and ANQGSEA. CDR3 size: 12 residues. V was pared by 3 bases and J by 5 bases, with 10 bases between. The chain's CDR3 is CSVEGGGYGYTF. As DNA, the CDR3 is TGCAGCGTTGAGGGGGGAGGATATGGCTACACCTTC.

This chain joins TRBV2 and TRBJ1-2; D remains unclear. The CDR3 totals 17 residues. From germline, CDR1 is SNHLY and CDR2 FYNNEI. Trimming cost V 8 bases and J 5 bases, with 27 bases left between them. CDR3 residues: CASDSTFGRRQGYGYTF. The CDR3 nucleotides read TGTGCCAGCGATTCTACTTTTGGGAGGCGGCAAGGGTATGGCTACACCTTC.

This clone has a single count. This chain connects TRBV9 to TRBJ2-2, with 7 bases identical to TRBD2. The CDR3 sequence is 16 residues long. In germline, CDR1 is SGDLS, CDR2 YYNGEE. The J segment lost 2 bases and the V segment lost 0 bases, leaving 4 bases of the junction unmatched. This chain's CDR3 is CASSVGEGANTGELFF. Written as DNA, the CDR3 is TGTGCCAGCAGCGTAGGGGAGGGAGCCAACACCGGGGAGCTGTTTTTT.

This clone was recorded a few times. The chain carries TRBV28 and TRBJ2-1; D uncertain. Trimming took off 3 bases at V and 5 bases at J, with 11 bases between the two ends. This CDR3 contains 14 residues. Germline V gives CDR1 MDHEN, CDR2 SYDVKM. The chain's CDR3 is CASSFSVYDNEQFF. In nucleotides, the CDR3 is TGTGCCAGCAGTTTCAGTGTGTATGACAATGAGCAGTTCTTC.

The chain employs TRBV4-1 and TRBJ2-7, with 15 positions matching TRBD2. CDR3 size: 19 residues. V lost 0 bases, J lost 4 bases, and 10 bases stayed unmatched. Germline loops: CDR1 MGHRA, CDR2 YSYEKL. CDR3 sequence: CASSQDGGLAGGPRYEQYF. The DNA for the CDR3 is TGCGCCAGCAGCCAAGACGGAGGACTAGCGGGGGGGCCGCGGTACGAGCAGTACTTC.

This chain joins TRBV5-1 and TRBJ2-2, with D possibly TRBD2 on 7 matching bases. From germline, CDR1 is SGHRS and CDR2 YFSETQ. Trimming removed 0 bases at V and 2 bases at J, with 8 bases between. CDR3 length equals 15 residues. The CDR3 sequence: CASSLAGGNTGELFF. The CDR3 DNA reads TGCGCCAGCAGCTTGGCGGGGGGCAACACCGGGGAGCTGTTTTTT.

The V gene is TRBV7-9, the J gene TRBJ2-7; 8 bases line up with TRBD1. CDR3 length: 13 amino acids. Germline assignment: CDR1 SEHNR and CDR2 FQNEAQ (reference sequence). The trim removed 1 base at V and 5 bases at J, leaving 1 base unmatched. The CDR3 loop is CASSLVDRDEQYF. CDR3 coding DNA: TGTGCCAGCAGCTTAGTGGACAGGGACGAGCAGTACTTC.

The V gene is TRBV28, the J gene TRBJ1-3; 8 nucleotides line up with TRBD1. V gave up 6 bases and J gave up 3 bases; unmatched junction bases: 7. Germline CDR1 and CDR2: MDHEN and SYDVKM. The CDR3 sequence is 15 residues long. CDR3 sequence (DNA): TGTGCCAGCAGCACAGGGGGACGTGGTGGAAACACCATATATTTT. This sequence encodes CASSTGGRGGNTIYF. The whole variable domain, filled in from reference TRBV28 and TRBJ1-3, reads DVKVTQSSRYLVKRTGEKVFLECVQDMDHENMFWYRQDPGLGLRLIYFSYDVKMKEKGDIPEGYSVSREKKERFSLILESASTNQTSMYLCASSTGGRGGNTIYFGEGSWLTVV.

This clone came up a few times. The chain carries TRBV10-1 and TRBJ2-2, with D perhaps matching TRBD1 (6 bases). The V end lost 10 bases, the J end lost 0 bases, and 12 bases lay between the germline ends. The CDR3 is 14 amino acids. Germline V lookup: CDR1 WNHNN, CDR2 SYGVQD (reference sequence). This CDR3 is CATQGTTNTGELFF. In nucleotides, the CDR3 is TGCGCCACCCAGGGGACAACGAACACCGGGGAGCTGTTTTTT.

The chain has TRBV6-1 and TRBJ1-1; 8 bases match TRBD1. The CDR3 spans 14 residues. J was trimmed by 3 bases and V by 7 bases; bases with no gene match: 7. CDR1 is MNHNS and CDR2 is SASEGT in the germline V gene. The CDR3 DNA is TGTGCCAGCATTTACAGGGGGGAGGACACTGAAGCTTTCTTT. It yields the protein CASIYRGEDTEAFF.

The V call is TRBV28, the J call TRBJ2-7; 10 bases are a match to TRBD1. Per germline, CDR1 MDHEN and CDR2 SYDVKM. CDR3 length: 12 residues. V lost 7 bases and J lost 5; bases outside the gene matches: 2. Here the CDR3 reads CASTGTGDEQYF. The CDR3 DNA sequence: TGTGCCAGCACCGGGACAGGGGACGAGCAGTACTTC.